This T cell receptor (beta chain) was recorded in a study of blood T cells in healthy people across ages. On the study more broadly: Per every two T cells, about one barcoded beta molecule was captured by template switching.

Findings and caveats of the study: Reliance upon unsorted PBMCs precluded definitive naive versus antigen-experienced comparison.

In terms of origin and age, donors were healthy Caucasian individuals from Russia aged roughly 6 to 100. V dropped 6 bases and J dropped 4 bases, with 16 bases sitting between them. There are 15 residues in the CDR3. Germline CDR1 and CDR2: SNHLY and FYNNEI. A J-beta primer mix and a sample-barcoded 5' primer were used in a second PCR of roughly 6 to 11 cycles. All cDNA molecules were each tagged by a template-switch adaptor with 12 random nucleotides. Each CDR3 protein is one row after TCRdb ran MiXCR on the 5' RACE reads. The sample holds about 580,000 distinct CDR3 sequences; around 48% are singletons and the top ten take about 22%. This clonotype was observed a few times. Its antigen is not known.

The receptor was isolated from a man older than 75 in good health. The specimen sequenced was blood. The chain carries TRBV2 and TRBJ2-1, with a weak D call TRBD1 (5 bases). The CDR3 region is CASRAGPSLYNEQFF. DNA for the CDR3: TGTGCCAGCAGAGCAGGGCCCAGCCTTTACAATGAGCAGTTCTTC.